The 21 T cell receptor beta chains below all came from one sample that was sequenced in a study of T cells in Graves' hyperthyroidism and ophthalmopathy. Amplified regions were TCR beta CDR3 sequences from RNA transcripts. The TCR CDR3 was amplified in a first-round RT-PCR using the HTBI primer set. Using its own MiXCR run on the multiplex PCR reads, TCRdb lists one record per CDR3 protein. Among around 500,000 distinct CDR3 sequences listed, approximately 23% were seen once. The sequenced sample was blood. The receptors originated from a woman aged 70-85 years with Graves' ophthalmopathy.

The V gene is TRBV6-1, the J gene TRBJ2-6, with TRBD1 identical over 12 bases. V gave up 6 bases and J gave up 4 bases; unmatched junction bases: 4. Germline V lookup: CDR1 MNHNS, CDR2 SASEGT. This CDR3 has 16 amino acids. The CDR3 spells CASRGDRGPGANVLTF. The CDR3, as DNA: TGTGCCAGCAGGGGGGACAGGGGGCCCGGGGCCAACGTCCTGACTTTC.

This chain connects TRBV5-1 to TRBJ1-4; D gene ambiguous. This CDR3 is built from 12 residues. V was clipped by 3 bases and J by 8 bases, with 8 bases between them. Germline CDR1 and CDR2: SGHRS and YFSETQ. The CDR3 DNA follows: TGCGCCAGCAGCTCTATCGGAGAAAAACTGTTTTTT. Protein: CASSSIGEKLFF. The variable domain in full, with the rest retrieved from reference TRBV5-1 and TRBJ1-4, is KAGVTQTPRYLIKTRGQQVTLSCSPISGHRSVSWYQQTPGQGLQFLFEYFSETQRNKGNFPGRFSGRQFSNSRSEMNVSTLELGDSALYLCASSSIGEKLFFGSGTQLSVL.

The chain links TRBV28 to TRBJ1-1; 8 bases align to TRBD1. The CDR3 loop spans 14 amino acids. Per the germline V gene, CDR1 is MDHEN and CDR2 is SYDVKM. V shed 8 bases, J shed 10 bases, and the junction held 15 bases outside the gene matches. This chain's CDR3 is CASGKPWQGAGAFF. In DNA, the CDR3 is TGTGCCAGCGGTAAGCCTTGGCAGGGGGCAGGAGCTTTCTTT.

This clonotype was counted ten times or more. The chain recombines TRBV27 with TRBJ2-1, with D possibly being TRBD2 (5 bases). Trimming took 0 bases from V and 0 from J, leaving 15 bases between them. The CDR3 runs to 18 residues. Looked up from germline, CDR1 is MNHEY and CDR2 is SMNVEV (reference sequence). The CDR3 loop is CASSLSGDWRSSYNEQFF. The CDR3 DNA reads as TGTGCCAGCAGTTTATCCGGGGATTGGAGGAGCTCCTACAATGAGCAGTTCTTC.

The genes are TRBV11-2 and TRBJ2-1; tentative D call: TRBD2 (5 bases). CDR3 length equals 15 residues. Trimming took 6 bases from V and 9 from J, leaving 21 bases between them. Germline lookup yields CDR1 SGHAT and CDR2 FQNNGV. In DNA form, the CDR3 reads TGTGCCAGCAGACGAAGCGAGAGGGCCGTAATTGAGCAGTTCTTC. Translated, it gives CASRRSERAVIEQFF.

The chain uses TRBV5-4 and TRBJ2-7, with 10 positions matching TRBD2. The CDR3 consists of 15 residues. V dropped 6 bases and J dropped 5; count of bases not matched to a gene: 11. Germline V gives CDR1 SGHNT, CDR2 YYREEE (reference sequence). In DNA form, the CDR3 reads TGTGCCAGCACCCCGTATAGCGGGAGGAACAACGAGCAGTACTTC. Translated: CASTPYSGRNNEQYF.

This clonotype has a handful of counts. CDR3: CASRNNLRDRRSNSPLHF. The CDR3 DNA follows: TGTGCCAGCAGAAATAATCTCCGGGACAGAAGAAGTAATTCACCCCTCCACTTT. The rearrangement joins TRBV11-2 to TRBJ1-6, with TRBD1 identical over 7 bases. Germline-derived CDR1 and CDR2 are SGHAT and FQNNGV. The CDR3 is 18 residues long. V lost 6 bases to trimming and J lost 6 bases; unmatched junction nucleotides: 17.

This clonotype was seen a handful of times. The chain is built from TRBV30 and TRBJ1-2, with D possibly TRBD1 on 6 matching bases. With 8 bases removed from V and 0 bases from J, the gap between germline ends came to 13 bases. The CDR3 extends over 13 amino acids. Germline loops: CDR1 GTSNPN, CDR2 SVGIG (reference sequence). The CDR3 region has the DNA TGTGCCGTTACGGGACATACTAACTATGGCTACACCTTC. Protein: CAVTGHTNYGYTF.

This clonotype occurred a few times. This chain connects TRBV12-3 or TRBV12-4 to TRBJ2-4; perhaps TRBD2 as D (6 bases). Trimming shortened V by 3 bases and J by 9 bases, and 12 bases separated the two germline ends. CDR3 length: 13 amino acids. In DNA form, the CDR3 reads TGTGCCAGCAGTTTTAGCTTCGGGGGCATTCAGTACTTC. This codes for CASSFSFGGIQYF.

The table lists this clonotype with many counts. The chain recombines TRBV12-3 or TRBV12-4 with TRBJ2-7, with TRBD1 identical over 7 bases. The CDR3 has 15 amino acids. J was trimmed by 0 bases and V by 6 bases; bases with no gene match: 8. CDR3 nucleotide sequence: TGTGCCAGCAGCAAGTATGGGACAGCCTCCTACGAGCAGTACTTC. It codes for CASSKYGTASYEQYF.

This clonotype was observed many times. The V gene is TRBV2, the J gene TRBJ2-3; 12 positions match TRBD2. Germline values: CDR1 SNHLY, CDR2 FYNNEI. CDR3 size: 17 residues. The ends lost 6 bases at V and 5 bases at J; junction bases unmatched: 12. The DNA for the CDR3 is TGTGCCAGCAGGGGAATTAGACTAGCGGGAGTAAGAGATACGCAGTATTTT. Its protein product is CASRGIRLAGVRDTQYF.

This clonotype was observed a few times. The V call is TRBV3-1, the J call TRBJ2-3; a weak D match, TRBD2 (6 bases). This CDR3 is 15 amino acids long. In germline, CDR1 is LGHDT, CDR2 YNNKEL (reference sequence). The V end lost 1 base, the J end lost 3 bases, and 11 bases lay between the germline ends. CDR3 sequence (DNA): TGTGCCAGCAGCCAAGGACGGGGGAGGACAGATACGCAGTATTTT. Residues: CASSQGRGRTDTQYF.

The chain has TRBV6-1 and TRBJ2-6; D is possibly TRBD1 (5 bases). CDR1 and CDR2 (germline): MNHNS, SASEGT. The CDR3 has 15 amino acids. The V end lost 4 bases, the J end lost 0 bases, and 7 bases lay between the germline ends. The CDR3 DNA reads TGTGCCAGCAGTGCTGACAGCTCTGGGGCCAACGTCCTGACTTTC. As protein: CASSADSSGANVLTF.

Only a few counts were recorded for this clonotype. The chain carries TRBV20-1 and TRBJ1-3, with 8 nucleotides matching TRBD1. The V gene end was trimmed by 3 bases and the J gene end by 6 bases; junction bases not matched to a gene: 1. This CDR3 comprises 12 residues. Germline V CDR1 and CDR2: DFQATT, SNEGSKA (reference sequence). CDR3 sequence: CSASRGLNTIYF. The CDR3 DNA follows: TGCAGTGCTAGCAGGGGGCTAAACACCATATATTTT.

This clonotype was detected a few times. The V and J genes are TRBV7-2 and TRBJ1-1; tentatively, D is TRBD1 (6 bases). Per germline, CDR1 SGHTA and CDR2 FQGNSA. This CDR3 spans 15 amino acids. Trimming took off 5 bases at V and 5 bases at J, with 18 bases between the two ends. The CDR3 loop is CASSPSRGARTEAFF. In nucleotides, the CDR3 is TGTGCCAGCAGCCCGAGTCGGGGGGCGCGAACTGAAGCTTTCTTT.

This clonotype was detected a few times. The V call is TRBV7-9, the J call TRBJ1-4, with D perhaps matching TRBD1 (5 bases). Trimming took 4 bases from V and 8 from J, leaving 14 bases between them. Germline CDR1 reads SEHNR; CDR2 reads FQNEAQ (reference sequence). The CDR3 has 14 amino acids. Written as DNA, the CDR3 is TGTGCCAGCAGCTCCCGGGGGTCGGTCGAAAAACTGTTTTTT. Its translation is CASSSRGSVEKLFF. Full variable domain (missing parts from reference TRBV7-9 and TRBJ1-4): DTGVSQNPRHKITKRGQNVTFRCDPISEHNRLYWYRQTLGQGPEFLTYFQNEAQLEKSRLLSDRFSAERPKGSFSTLEIQRTEQGDSAMYLCASSSRGSVEKLFFGSGTQLSVL.

CDR3 sequence reads: CASSVGYYSTDTQYF. In nucleotides, the CDR3 is TGTGCCAGCAGCGTAGGGTACTATAGCACAGATACGCAGTATTTT. The J gene is TRBJ2-3, the V gene TRBV9, with D uncertain. With 0 bases removed from V and 0 bases from J, the gap between germline ends came to 8 bases. The CDR3 totals 15 residues. CDR1 and CDR2 from the germline V gene are SGDLS and YYNGEE.

This clonotype has more than one count but fewer than ten. The chain links TRBV5-1 to TRBJ2-7; the D is unclear. CDR3 length: 14 residues. The germline V and J ends were trimmed by 2 bases and 3 bases, with 12 bases remaining between them. Germline assignment: CDR1 SGHRS and CDR2 YFSETQ. This chain's CDR3 is CASSFPDIRYEQYF. CDR3 bases: TGCGCCAGCAGCTTTCCTGACATCCGCTACGAGCAGTACTTC.

V gene TRBV27 combines with J gene TRBJ2-7, with a tentative D call TRBD2 (5 bases). This CDR3 region has 14 residues. Germline-derived CDR1 and CDR2 are MNHEY and SMNVEV (reference sequence). The V end lost 5 bases, the J end lost 1 base, and 12 bases lay between the germline ends. The CDR3 DNA reads TGTGCCAGCAGTCCATGGGCGGGTTCCTACGAGCAGTACTTC. Translation gives CASSPWAGSYEQYF.

The chain is built from TRBV2 and TRBJ2-3, with D tentatively TRBD1 or TRBD2 (5 bases each). Trimming left V 6 bases short and J 4 bases short, with 14 bases between. The germline gives CDR1 SNHLY, CDR2 FYNNEI. The CDR3 runs to 14 residues. CDR3 loop: CASRGRTRSDTQYF. The CDR3 coding sequence is TGTGCCAGCAGGGGACGGACTCGTTCAGATACGCAGTATTTT.

The chain carries TRBV4-3 and TRBJ2-6; D ambiguous. The germline V gene encodes CDR1 LGHNA and CDR2 YSLEER. The CDR3 consists of 13 residues. Between the trimmed V and J ends, which lost 4 bases and 7 bases, there was a span of 8 bases. CDR3 protein: CASSRTQANVLTF. CDR3 nucleotide sequence: TGCGCCAGCAGCCGAACCCAAGCCAACGTCCTGACTTTC.